This TCR beta chain is from a study of shared clonotypes between healthy human individuals (dated by TCRdb to the early 2020s). The study in broad terms: The cohort comprised a couple of women and a few men aged 18 to 49 years. For each donor, three plates each were used for CD4 naive and CD4 memory, two plates were used for CD8 naive, and one plate was used for CD8 memory. To increase sequencing depth and limit assay-specific biases, different laboratories used diverse techniques to prepare libraries and sequence TCR repertoires. The study deeply sequenced blood TCR repertoires of five healthy adults to estimate repertoire size and the extent of clonotype sharing between individuals. Each donor's leukapheresis produced roughly between roughly 0.85 and 9.5 billion PBMCs.

The study at large found these results: Estimated clonotype richness was generally larger for naive than for memory subsets. Higher generation probabilities were observed for clonotypes shared by all four sorted-subset donors than for non-shared clonotypes. Pairwise subsampling indicated that sequencing depth was expected to affect the degree of clonotype sharing among donors. The small number of donors limited the genetic and exposure-history diversity represented. Sampling was restricted to blood, and TCR repertoires in tissues likely differ from the TCR repertoires found in blood. Even with the large sequencing depth, rarefaction of the sorted-subset datasets indicated that sequencing was incomplete. When several donors were compared, the shared fraction of clonotypes was about 5% for naive CD4, 3.5% for naive CD8, 2% to 2.5% for memory CD4, and 0.4% for memory CD8.

TCR CDR3 regions were amplified from genomic DNA by multiplex PCR using the deep immunoSEQ assay. For each cell subset, the extracted genomic DNA was distributed evenly across all wells of several immunoSEQ 96-well plates, and each plate served as one replicate. For sorted subsets, roughly 200 ng of genomic DNA, equivalent to some 30,000 T cell genomes, went into each replicate PCR. Purified libraries were quantified with a Qubit 3.0 fluorometer, sized on a Bioanalyzer 2100, and re-quantified with the KAPA Library Quantification kit. A separate single-read 150-cycle Illumina NextSeq 550 flow cell was used to sequence each immunoSEQ 96-well plate. In the original analysis: Because the immunoSEQ output held only junctional sequences and lacked quality scores, the filtering could not match the filtering applied to full-length reads. Sequences were annotated with PyIR, a Python wrapper for IgBLAST v1.9, using IMGT germline references to assign V/J genes and CDR3. Reads were removed for weak V/J assignments (E-value above 1e-6), missing CDR3, stop codons, out-of-frame junctions, or ambiguous translated residues. V3J clonotypes were defined by identical inferred V gene, J gene, and CDR3 amino acid sequence. Percentage overlap between repertoires was computed as shared unique clonotypes divided by the size of the smaller repertoire. Richness of each repertoire was evaluated using RTK rarefaction, the Chao1 estimator, and Recon v2.1 estimates of unobserved clonotypes. For all TCRbeta clonotypes obtained by the gDNA method from four donors, generation probabilities were computed with OLGA. As stored in TCRdb, this immuneACCESS dataset retains in-frame rearrangements with V and J assigned. A fraction of the clones does not appear; measured against another copy, unresolved V genes explain less than half of the discrepancy, and the remainder lacks a known reason. V and J calls plus clone size are reproduced from that table; the DNA served to infer D and trimming. This sample lists millions of clones; more than 90% were detected once. In total, the top ten clones hold over 0.12% of the sample.

Donors were healthy HIV-negative adults with no recently reported acute infections or vaccinations. Every donor was a Caucasian adult residing in Nashville, Tennessee, USA. Magnetic negative selection was used to enrich CD4+ T cells, after which naive cells were positively selected on CD45RA and the negative fraction became the memory subset. Blood was collected by leukapheresis, and PBMCs were isolated by Ficoll-Histopaque density gradient centrifugation and then cryopreserved in liquid nitrogen vapor phase. Analytical flow cytometry was used to check the purity and quantity of each magnetically sorted T cell population. Genomic DNA was isolated from each sorted fraction and quantified by UV absorbance on a Nanodrop 2000c. Comments on this clone: What antigen it recognizes has not been identified. One base away there is no much larger clone; base qualities are not given. Additional DNA sequences in this sample encode the identical CDR3.

The receptor's source is a man aged 18 to 35 in good health. The material sequenced was naive CD4+ T cells sorted from blood. Taken with the paper, the label for cell subset or site translates to: CD45RA+ positively selected.

The DNA sequence follows: TGCGCCAGCAGCTTGGGCTCCCCCGGTACTGAAGCTTTCTTT. Its translation is CASSLGSPGTEAFF. The chain uses TRBV5-1 and TRBJ1-1, with the D gene uncertain. In the germline V gene, CDR1 corresponds to SGHRS and CDR2 to YFSETQ. Cut back by 0 bases and 5 bases, the V and J ends lie 11 bases apart. Including the terminal cysteine and phenylalanine, the CDR3 comprises 14 residues. Only the CDR3 DNA is retained, 42 bases long and in frame from the first base. Beyond the CDR3, the reference TRBV5-1 and TRBJ1-1 genes provide the residues; the full variable domain reads: KAGVTQTPRYLIKTRGQQVTLSCSPISGHRSVSWYQQTPGQGLQFLFEYFSETQRNKGNFPGRFSGRQFSNSRSEMNVSTLELGDSALYLCASSLGSPGTEAFFGQGTRLTVV.